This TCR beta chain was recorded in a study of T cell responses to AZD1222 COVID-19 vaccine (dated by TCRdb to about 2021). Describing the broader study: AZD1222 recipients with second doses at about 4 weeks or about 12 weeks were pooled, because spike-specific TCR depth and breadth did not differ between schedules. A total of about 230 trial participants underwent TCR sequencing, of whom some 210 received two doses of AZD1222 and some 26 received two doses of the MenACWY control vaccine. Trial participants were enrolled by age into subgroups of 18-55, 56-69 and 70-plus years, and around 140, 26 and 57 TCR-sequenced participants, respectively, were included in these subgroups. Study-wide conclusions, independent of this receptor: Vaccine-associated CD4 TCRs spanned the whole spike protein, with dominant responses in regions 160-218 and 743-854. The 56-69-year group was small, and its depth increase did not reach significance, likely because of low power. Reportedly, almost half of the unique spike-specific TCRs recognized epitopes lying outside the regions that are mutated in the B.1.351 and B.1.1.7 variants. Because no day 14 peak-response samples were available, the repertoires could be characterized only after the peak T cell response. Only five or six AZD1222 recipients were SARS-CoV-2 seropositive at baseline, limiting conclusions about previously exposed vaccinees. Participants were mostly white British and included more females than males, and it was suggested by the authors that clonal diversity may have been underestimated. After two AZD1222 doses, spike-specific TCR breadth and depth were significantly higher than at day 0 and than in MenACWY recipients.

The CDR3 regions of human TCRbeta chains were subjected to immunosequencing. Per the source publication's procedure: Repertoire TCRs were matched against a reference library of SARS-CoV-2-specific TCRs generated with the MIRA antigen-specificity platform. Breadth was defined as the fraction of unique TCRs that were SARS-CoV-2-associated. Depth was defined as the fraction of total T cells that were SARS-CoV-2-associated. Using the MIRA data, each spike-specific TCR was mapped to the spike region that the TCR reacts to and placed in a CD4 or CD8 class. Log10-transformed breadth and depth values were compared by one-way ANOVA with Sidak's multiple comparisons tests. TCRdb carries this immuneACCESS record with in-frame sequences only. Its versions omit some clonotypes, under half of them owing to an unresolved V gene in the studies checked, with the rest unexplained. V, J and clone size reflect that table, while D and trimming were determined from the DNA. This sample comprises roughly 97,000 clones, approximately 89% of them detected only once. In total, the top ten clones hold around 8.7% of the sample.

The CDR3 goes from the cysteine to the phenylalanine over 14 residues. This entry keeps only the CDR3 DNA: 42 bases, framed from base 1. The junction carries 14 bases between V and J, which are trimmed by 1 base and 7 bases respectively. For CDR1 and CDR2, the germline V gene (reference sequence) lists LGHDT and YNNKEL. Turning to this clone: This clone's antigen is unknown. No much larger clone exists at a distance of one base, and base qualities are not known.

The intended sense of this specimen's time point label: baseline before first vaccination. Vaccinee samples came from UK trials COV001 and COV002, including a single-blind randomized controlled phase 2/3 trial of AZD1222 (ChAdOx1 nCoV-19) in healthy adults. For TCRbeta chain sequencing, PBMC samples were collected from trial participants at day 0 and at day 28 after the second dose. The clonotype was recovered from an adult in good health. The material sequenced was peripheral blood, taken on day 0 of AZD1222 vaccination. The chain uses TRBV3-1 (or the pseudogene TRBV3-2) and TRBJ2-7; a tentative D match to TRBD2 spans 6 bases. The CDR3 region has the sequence CASSQGGSAGEQYF. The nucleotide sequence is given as TGTGCCAGCAGCCAAGGCGGGTCCGCGGGAGAGCAGTACTTC.